Here is one TCR beta chain with its context. These data belong to a study of T cells in Graves' hyperthyroidism and ophthalmopathy. Study at large: The blood sample was taken at first diagnosis, before treatment began.

Amplification of TCR beta CDR3 regions was performed using RNA transcripts as template. HTBI primers were used for first-round RT-PCR of the TCR CDR3. TCRdb reprocessed the multiplex PCR reads with MiXCR, giving one entry per CDR3 protein. The sample comprises about 300,000 distinct CDR3 sequences, 13% of which are singletons, and almost 8% rests with the top ten. The CDR3 runs to 16 residues. CDR1 and CDR2 from the germline V gene are SGHKS and YYEKEE (reference sequence). V lost 2 bases to trimming and J lost 2 bases, with 15 bases between them. Sequenced sample: blood. The sequence was obtained from a woman in her thirties with Graves' hyperthyroidism that later progressed to Graves' ophthalmopathy. The rearrangement links TRBV5-5 to TRBJ2-3; D is tentatively TRBD1 or TRBD2 (5 bases each). CDR3 region: CASSFLLGADTDTQYF. CDR3 in DNA: TGTGCCAGCAGCTTTTTACTAGGGGCGGACACAGATACGCAGTATTTT.